This T cell receptor beta chain was profiled in a study of T cell responses to AZD1222 COVID-19 vaccine. Method: immunoSEQ multiplex PCR; TCRdb's copy keeps in-frame clones and lacks some. The data contain about 160,000 clones, about 91% of them singletons. Study findings and constraints: The CD4 TCRs associated with vaccination extended across spike and predominated at 160-218 and 743-854. Vaccination with two AZD1222 doses was followed by a rise in Spike-specific TCR breadth and depth. Donor demographics were predominantly white British with a female majority; clonal diversity may be underestimated.

Analysis merged second doses at about 4 or about 12 weeks. A word on this clone: The target antigen is unknown.

Looked up from germline, CDR1 is SGHRS and CDR2 is YFSETQ. Trimming removed 8 bases at V and 0 bases at J, with 12 bases between. The CDR3 totals 14 residues. Source: peripheral blood, taken 28 days after the second AZD1222 dose. V gene TRBV5-1 combines with J gene TRBJ1-3, with D possibly matching TRBD1 (5 bases). The receptor comes from an adult who received the AZD1222 COVID-19 vaccine. The CDR3 is CARGTVSSGNTIYF. Here the CDR3 DNA reads TGCGCCAGGGGGACGGTGAGCTCTGGAAACACCATATATTTT.